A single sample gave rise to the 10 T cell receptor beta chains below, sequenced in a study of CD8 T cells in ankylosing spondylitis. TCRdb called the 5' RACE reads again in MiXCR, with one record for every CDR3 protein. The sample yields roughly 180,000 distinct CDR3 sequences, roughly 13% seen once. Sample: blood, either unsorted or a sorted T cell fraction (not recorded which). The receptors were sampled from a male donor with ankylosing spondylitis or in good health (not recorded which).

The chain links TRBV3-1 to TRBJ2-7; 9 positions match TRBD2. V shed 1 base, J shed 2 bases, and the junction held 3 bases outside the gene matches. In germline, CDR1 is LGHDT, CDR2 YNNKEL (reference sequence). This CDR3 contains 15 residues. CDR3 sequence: CASSQAAGGAYEQYF. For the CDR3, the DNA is TGTGCCAGCAGCCAAGCAGCGGGGGGAGCCTACGAGCAGTACTTC.

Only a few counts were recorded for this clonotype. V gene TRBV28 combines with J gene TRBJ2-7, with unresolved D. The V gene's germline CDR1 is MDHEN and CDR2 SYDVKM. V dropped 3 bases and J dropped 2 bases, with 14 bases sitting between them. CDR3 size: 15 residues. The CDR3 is CASSFFGVPTYEQYF. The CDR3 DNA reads TGTGCCAGCAGTTTTTTTGGGGTCCCCACCTACGAGCAGTACTTC.

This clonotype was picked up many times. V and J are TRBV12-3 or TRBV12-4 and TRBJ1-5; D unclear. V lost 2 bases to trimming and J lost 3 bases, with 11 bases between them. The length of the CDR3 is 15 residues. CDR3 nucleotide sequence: TGTGCCAGCAGTTTATGGTTGGGCCCCAATCAGCCCCAGCATTTT. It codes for CASSLWLGPNQPQHF.

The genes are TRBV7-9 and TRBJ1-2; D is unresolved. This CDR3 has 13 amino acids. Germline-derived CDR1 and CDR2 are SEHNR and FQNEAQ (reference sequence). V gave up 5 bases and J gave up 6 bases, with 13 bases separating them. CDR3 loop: CASSPNMYDGYTF. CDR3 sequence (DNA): TGTGCCAGCAGCCCTAATATGTATGATGGCTACACCTTC.

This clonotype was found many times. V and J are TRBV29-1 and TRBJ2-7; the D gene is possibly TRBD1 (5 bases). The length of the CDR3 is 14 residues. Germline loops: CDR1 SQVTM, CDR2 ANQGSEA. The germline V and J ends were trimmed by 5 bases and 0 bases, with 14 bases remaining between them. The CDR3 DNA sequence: TGCAGCGTTTACCCTCAGGGAAGCTCCTACGAGCAGTACTTC. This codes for CSVYPQGSSYEQYF.

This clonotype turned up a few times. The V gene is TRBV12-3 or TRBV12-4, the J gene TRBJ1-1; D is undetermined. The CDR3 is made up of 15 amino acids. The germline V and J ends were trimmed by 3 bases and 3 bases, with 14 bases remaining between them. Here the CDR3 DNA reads TGTGCCAGCAGTTTCAGTCCCCTGAGGTACACTGAAGCTTTCTTT. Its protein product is CASSFSPLRYTEAFF.

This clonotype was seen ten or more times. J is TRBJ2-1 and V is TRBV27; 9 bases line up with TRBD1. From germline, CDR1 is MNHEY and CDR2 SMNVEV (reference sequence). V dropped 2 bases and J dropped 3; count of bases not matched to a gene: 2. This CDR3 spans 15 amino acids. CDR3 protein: CASSLRQGDYNEQFF. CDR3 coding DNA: TGTGCCAGCAGTTTAAGACAGGGGGACTACAATGAGCAGTTCTTC.

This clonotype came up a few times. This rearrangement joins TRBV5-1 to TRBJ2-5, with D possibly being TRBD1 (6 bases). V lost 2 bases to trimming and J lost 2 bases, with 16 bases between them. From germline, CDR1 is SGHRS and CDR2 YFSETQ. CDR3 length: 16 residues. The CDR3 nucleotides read TGCGCCAGCAGCTTAGCGATAGTCGGGACACAAGAGACCCAGTACTTC. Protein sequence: CASSLAIVGTQETQYF.

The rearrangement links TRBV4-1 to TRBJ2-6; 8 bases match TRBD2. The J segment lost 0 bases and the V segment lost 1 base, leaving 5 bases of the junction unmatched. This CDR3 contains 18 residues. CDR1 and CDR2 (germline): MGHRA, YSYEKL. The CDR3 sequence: CASSQVAGPHSGANVLTF. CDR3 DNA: TGCGCCAGCAGCCAAGTAGCGGGACCGCACTCTGGGGCCAACGTCCTGACTTTC.

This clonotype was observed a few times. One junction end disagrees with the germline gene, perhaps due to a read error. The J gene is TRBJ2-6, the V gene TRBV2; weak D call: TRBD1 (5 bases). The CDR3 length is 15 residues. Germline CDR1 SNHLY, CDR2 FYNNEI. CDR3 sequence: CASSESGSGANVLTF. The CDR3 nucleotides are TGTGCCAGCAGTGAGAGTGGGTCTGGGGCCAATGTCCTGACTTTC. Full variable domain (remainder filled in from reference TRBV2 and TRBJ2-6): EPEVTQTPSHQVTQMGQEVILRCVPISNHLYFYWYRQILGQKVEFLVSFYNNEISEKSEIFDDQFSVERPDGSNFTLKIRSTKLEDSAMYFCASSESGSGANVLTFGAGSRLTVL.